Listed below are T cell receptor beta chains from one sample, sequenced in a study of regulatory T cells in long-lasting Graves disease. TCRdb re-derived calls from the multiplex PCR reads in MiXCR, one entry per CDR3 protein. Altogether approximately 480,000 distinct CDR3 sequences are present, under 20% being singletons, with the ten largest covering approximately 12%. The sample was also reused in another study, on T cells in Graves' hyperthyroidism and ophthalmopathy.

Sample: peripheral blood mononuclear cells (PBMCs), taken at new diagnosis, from a patient treated with antithyroid drugs. Receptor source: a middle-aged man with Graves disease. Each CDR3 is given with its conserved first and last residue. The order of the fields is D gene, J gene, clone size, V gene, CDR3 protein, CDR3 DNA. D genes are given only for firm matches. Size tells how often a clone was seen (once, few, many) or the class of an expanded clone, and some rows leave it out.

>.|TRBJ2-7|many|TRBV3-1
CASSQVDRMYEQYF
TGTGCCAGCAGCCAGGTAGACAGGATGTATGAGCAGTACTTC
>.|TRBJ2-4|.|TRBV19
CASSIRQNIQYF
TGTGCCAGTAGTATCCGACAGAACATTCAGTACTTC
>.|TRBJ2-7|few|TRBV20-1
CSAKPGFNSYEQYF
TGCAGTGCCAAACCGGGCTTCAACTCCTACGAGCAGTACTTC
>.|TRBJ2-5|.|TRBV19
CASSIRGGINQETQYF
TGTGCCAGTAGTATCCGTGGGGGCATAAACCAAGAGACCCAGTACTTC
>.|TRBJ1-1|many|TRBV12-3/TRBV12-4
CASIPLTVNTEAFF
TGTGCCAGCATCCCCCTCACGGTGAACACTGAAGCTTTCTTT
>.|TRBJ1-1|many|TRBV28
CASSLFGGIESTEAFF
TGTGCCAGCAGTTTATTTGGGGGGATTGAATCCACTGAAGCTTTCTTT
>TRBD1|TRBJ2-7|.|TRBV28
CASSLSGTGVYEQYF
TGTGCCAGCAGTCTATCCGGGACAGGGGTATACGAGCAGTACTTC
>TRBD2|TRBJ2-2|few|TRBV24-1
CATSDRTASGYTGELFF
TGTGCCACCAGTGACAGGACGGCTAGCGGATACACCGGGGAGCTGTTTTTT
>TRBD1|TRBJ2-5|few|TRBV10-2
CASRDSWTGKFRETQYF
TGCGCCAGCAGAGACTCGTGGACAGGGAAATTTAGGGAGACCCAGTACTTC
>.|TRBJ2-6|few|TRBV6-1
CASSPGRAGANVLTF
TGTGCCAGCAGTCCCGGCAGGGCTGGGGCCAACGTCCTGACTTTC
>.|TRBJ2-7|.|TRBV4-1
CASSRMTDSYEQYF
TGCGCCAGCAGCCGAATGACAGATTCCTACGAGCAGTACTTC
>.|TRBJ2-7|few|TRBV10-3
CAITATPSYEQYF
TGTGCCATCACGGCGACTCCCTCCTACGAGCAGTACTTC
>.|TRBJ2-1|many|TRBV2
CASSELLRNEQFF
TGTGCCAGCAGTGAACTCCTTAGAAATGAGCAGTTCTTC
>TRBD2|TRBJ2-1|few|TRBV24-1
CATRGGGYNEQFF
TGTGCCACCAGGGGGGGGGGGTACAATGAGCAGTTCTTC
>.|TRBJ2-7|many|TRBV5-1
CASSAGTYNEQYF
TGCGCCAGCAGCGCCGGGACTTATAACGAGCAGTACTTC
>.|TRBJ2-7|many|TRBV7-9
CASTRGGFGEQYF
TGTGCCAGCACCCGAGGGGGGTTCGGCGAGCAGTACTTC
>TRBD2|TRBJ2-2|few|TRBV20-1
CSAASGRAPGELFF
TGCAGCGCTGCTAGCGGGAGGGCCCCCGGGGAGCTGTTTTTT
>.|TRBJ2-7|.|TRBV9
CASSVSGGTQYEQYF
TGTGCCAGCAGCGTCAGCGGAGGGACCCAATACGAGCAGTACTTC
>.|TRBJ2-2|many|TRBV3-1
CASSQLASHAGELFF
TGTGCCAGCAGCCAACTTGCGTCCCATGCCGGGGAGCTGTTTTTT